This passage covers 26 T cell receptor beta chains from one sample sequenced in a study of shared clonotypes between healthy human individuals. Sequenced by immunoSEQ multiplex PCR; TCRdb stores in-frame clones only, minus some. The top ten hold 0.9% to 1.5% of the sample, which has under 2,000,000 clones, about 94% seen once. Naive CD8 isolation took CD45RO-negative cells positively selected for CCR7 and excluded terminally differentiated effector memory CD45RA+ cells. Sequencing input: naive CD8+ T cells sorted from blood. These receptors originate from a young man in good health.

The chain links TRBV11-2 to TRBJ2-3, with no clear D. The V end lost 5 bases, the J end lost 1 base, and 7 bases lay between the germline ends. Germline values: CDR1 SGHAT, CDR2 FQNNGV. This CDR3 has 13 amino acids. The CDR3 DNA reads TGTGCCAGCAGCACCCCCGGCACAGATACGCAGTATTTT. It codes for CASSTPGTDTQYF.

In nucleotides, the CDR3 is TGTGCCAGCAGCTTGGTGTCGGCAGGGGGCGACTATGGCTACACCTTC. Protein product: CASSLVSAGGDYGYTF. This chain links TRBV5-6 with TRBJ1-2, with 8 bases lining up with TRBD1. Germline V gene data show CDR1 as SGHDT and CDR2 as YYEEEE. CDR3 size: 16 residues. V trimming: 0 bases; J trimming: 3 bases; junction bases outside the gene matches: 7.

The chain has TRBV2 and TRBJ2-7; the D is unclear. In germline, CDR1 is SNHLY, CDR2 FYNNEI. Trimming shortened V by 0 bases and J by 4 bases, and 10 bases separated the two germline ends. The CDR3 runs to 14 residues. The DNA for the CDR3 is TGTGCCAGCAGTGAAGCGTCAAGGGCTTACGAGCAGTACTTC. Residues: CASSEASRAYEQYF. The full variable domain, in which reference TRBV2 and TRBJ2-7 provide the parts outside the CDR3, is EPEVTQTPSHQVTQMGQEVILRCVPISNHLYFYWYRQILGQKVEFLVSFYNNEISEKSEIFDDQFSVERPDGSNFTLKIRSTKLEDSAMYFCASSEASRAYEQYFGPGTRLTVT.

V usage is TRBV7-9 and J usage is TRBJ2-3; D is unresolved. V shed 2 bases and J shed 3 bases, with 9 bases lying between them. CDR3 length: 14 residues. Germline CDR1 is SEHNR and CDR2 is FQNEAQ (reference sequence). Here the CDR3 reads CASSLLDSTDTQYF. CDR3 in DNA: TGTGCCAGCAGCTTACTAGACTCAACAGATACGCAGTATTTT.

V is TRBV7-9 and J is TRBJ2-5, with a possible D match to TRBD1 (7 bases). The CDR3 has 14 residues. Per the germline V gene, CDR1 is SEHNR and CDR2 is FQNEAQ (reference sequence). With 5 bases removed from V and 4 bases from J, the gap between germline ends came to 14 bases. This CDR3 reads CASSRGPGGETQYF. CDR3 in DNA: TGTGCCAGCAGCCGGGGGCCAGGGGGAGAGACCCAGTACTTC.

The CDR3 loop reads CAWSPDPAGSGYTF. Here the CDR3 DNA reads TGTGCCTGGAGCCCAGACCCCGCCGGAAGTGGCTACACCTTC. The chain is built from TRBV30 and TRBJ1-2; D remains ambiguous. V shed 3 bases and J shed 7 bases, with 18 bases lying between them. The CDR3 is 14 amino acids. CDR1 and CDR2 from the germline V gene are GTSNPN and SVGIG (reference sequence). Supplemented by reference TRBV30 and TRBJ1-2, the full variable domain reads SQTIHQWPATLVQPVGSPLSLECTVEGTSNPNLYWYRQAAGRGLQLLFYSVGIGQISSEVPQNLSASRPQDRQFILSSKKLLLSDSGFYLCAWSPDPAGSGYTFGSGTRLTVV.

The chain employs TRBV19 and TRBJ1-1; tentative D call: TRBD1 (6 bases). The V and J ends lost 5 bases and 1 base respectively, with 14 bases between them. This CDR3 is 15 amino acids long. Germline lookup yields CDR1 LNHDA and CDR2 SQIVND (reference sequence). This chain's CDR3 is CASSGYQGGNTEAFF. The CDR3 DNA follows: TGTGCCAGTAGTGGCTATCAAGGGGGGAACACTGAAGCTTTCTTT.

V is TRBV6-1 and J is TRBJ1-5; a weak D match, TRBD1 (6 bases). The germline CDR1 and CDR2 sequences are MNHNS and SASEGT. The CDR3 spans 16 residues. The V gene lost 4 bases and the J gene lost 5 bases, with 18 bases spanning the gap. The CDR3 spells CASSALRQVPDQPQHF. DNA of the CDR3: TGTGCCAGCAGTGCTTTGAGACAGGTTCCGGATCAGCCCCAGCATTTT.

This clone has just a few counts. CDR3 sequence reads: CASSSGPYNQPQHF. The CDR3 DNA reads as TGTGCCAGCAGCTCGGGACCCTATAATCAGCCCCAGCATTTT. The J gene is TRBJ1-5, the V gene TRBV27, with D tentatively TRBD1 (5 bases). Trimming took off 6 bases at V and 4 bases at J, with 13 bases between the two ends. The CDR3 runs to 14 residues. CDR1 MNHEY and CDR2 SMNVEV come from the germline V gene (reference sequence).

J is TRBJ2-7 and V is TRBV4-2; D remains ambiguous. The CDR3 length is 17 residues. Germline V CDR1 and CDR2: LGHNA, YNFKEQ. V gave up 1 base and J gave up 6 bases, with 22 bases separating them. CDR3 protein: CASSQVLIGLHYGEQYF. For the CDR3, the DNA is TGTGCCAGCAGCCAAGTCTTAATCGGGCTACATTATGGCGAGCAGTACTTC.

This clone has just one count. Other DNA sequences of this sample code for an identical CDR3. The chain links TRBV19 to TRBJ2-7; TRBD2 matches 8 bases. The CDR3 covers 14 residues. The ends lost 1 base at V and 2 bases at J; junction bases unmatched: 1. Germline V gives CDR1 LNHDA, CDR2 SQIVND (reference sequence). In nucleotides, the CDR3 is TGTGCCAGTAGTATAGCCGGGGGGGCCTACGAGCAGTACTTC. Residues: CASSIAGGAYEQYF.

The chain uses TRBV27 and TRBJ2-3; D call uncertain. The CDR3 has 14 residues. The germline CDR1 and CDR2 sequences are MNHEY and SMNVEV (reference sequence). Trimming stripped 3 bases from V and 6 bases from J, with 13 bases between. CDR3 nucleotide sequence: TGTGCCAGCAGTTTCGTGCCGACTGGGGATACGCAGTATTTT. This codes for CASSFVPTGDTQYF.

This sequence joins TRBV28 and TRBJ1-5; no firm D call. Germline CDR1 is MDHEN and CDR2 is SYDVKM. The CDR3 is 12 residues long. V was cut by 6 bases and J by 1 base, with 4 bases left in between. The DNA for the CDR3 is TGTGCCAGCAGGGACAGCAATCAGCCCCAGCATTTT. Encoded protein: CASRDSNQPQHF. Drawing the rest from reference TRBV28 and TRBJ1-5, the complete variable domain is DVKVTQSSRYLVKRTGEKVFLECVQDMDHENMFWYRQDPGLGLRLIYFSYDVKMKEKGDIPEGYSVSREKKERFSLILESASTNQTSMYLCASRDSNQPQHFGDGTRLSIL.

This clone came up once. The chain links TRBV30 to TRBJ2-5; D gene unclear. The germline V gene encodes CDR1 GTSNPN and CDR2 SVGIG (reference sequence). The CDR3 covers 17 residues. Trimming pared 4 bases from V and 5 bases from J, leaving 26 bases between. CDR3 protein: CAWKQPRVARSLETQYF. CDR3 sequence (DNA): TGTGCCTGGAAGCAGCCTCGGGTGGCCCGAAGCTTGGAGACCCAGTACTTC.

Here the CDR3 DNA reads TGTGCCTGGACTCCAGGGGTAAACACTGAAGCTTTCTTT. It codes for CAWTPGVNTEAFF. The V and J genes are TRBV30 and TRBJ1-1; tentative D call: TRBD1 (6 bases). The germline V gene encodes CDR1 GTSNPN and CDR2 SVGIG (reference sequence). The CDR3 contains 13 residues. The V and J ends lost 4 bases and 2 bases respectively, with 11 bases between them.

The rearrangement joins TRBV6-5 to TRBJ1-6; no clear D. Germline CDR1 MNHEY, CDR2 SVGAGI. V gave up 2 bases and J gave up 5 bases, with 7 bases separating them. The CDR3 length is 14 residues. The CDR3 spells CASSYGPDNSPLHF. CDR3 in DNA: TGTGCCAGCAGTTACGGGCCGGATAATTCACCCCTCCACTTT.

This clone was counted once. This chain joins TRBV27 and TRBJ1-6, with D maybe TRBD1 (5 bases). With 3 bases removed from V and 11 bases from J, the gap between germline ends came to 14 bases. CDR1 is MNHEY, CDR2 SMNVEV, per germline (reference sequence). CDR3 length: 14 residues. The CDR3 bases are TGTGCCAGCAGTTTTACAGGCGGTTCAGCACCCCTCCACTTT. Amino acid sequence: CASSFTGGSAPLHF.

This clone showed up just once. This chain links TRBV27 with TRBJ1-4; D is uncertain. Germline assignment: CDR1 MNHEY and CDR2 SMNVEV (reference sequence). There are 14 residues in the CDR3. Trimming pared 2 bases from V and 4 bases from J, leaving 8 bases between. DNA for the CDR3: TGTGCCAGCAGTTTAATATCGGATAATGAAAAACTGTTTTTT. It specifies CASSLISDNEKLFF.

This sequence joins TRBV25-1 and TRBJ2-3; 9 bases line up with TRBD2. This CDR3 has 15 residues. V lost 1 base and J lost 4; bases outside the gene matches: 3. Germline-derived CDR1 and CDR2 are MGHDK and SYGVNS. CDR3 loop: CASSEFAGGADTQYF. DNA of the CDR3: TGTGCCAGCAGTGAATTCGCGGGAGGGGCAGATACGCAGTATTTT.

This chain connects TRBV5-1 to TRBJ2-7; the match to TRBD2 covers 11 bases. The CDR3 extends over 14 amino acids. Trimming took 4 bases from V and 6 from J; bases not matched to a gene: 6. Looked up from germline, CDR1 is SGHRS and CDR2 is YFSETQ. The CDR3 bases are TGCGCCAGCAGCGCACTAGCGGGAGCTTCCGAGCAGTACTTC. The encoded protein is CASSALAGASEQYF.

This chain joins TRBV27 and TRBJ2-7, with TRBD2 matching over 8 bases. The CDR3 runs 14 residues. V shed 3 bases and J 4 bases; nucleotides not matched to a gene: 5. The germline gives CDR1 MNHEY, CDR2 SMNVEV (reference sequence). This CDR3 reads CASSFRTSRYEQYF. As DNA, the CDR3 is TGTGCCAGCAGTTTTAGGACTAGCAGGTACGAGCAGTACTTC.

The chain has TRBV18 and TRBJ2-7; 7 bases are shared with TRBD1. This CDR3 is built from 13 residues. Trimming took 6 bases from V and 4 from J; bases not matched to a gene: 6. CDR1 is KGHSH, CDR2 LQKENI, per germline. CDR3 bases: TGTGCCAGCTCGTGGCAGGGGGAATACGAGCAGTACTTC. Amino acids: CASSWQGEYEQYF.

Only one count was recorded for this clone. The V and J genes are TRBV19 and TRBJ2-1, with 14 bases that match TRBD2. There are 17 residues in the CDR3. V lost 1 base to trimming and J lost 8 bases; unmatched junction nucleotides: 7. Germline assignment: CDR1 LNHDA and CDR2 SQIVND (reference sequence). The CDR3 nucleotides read TGTGCCAGTAGTATAGGCGGGACTAGCGGGAGTAGGGATGAGCAGTTCTTC. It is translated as CASSIGGTSGSRDEQFF.

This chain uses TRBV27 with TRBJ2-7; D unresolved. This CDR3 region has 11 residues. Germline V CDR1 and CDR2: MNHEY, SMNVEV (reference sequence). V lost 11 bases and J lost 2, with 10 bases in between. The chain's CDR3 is CAVRSAYEQYF. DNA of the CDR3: TGTGCCGTAAGGAGTGCCTACGAGCAGTACTTC.

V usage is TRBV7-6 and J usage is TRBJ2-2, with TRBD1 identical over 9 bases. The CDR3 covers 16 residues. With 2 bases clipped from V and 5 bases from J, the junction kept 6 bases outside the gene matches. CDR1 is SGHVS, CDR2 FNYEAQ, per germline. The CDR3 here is CASSLWGQGGTGELFF. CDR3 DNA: TGTGCCAGCAGCTTATGGGGACAGGGCGGAACCGGGGAGCTGTTTTTT.

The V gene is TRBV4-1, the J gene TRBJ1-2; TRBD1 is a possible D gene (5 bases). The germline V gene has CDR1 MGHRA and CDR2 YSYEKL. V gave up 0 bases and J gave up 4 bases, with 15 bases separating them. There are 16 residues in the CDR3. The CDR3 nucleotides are TGCGCCAGCAGCCAAGATCTATTCGGGGCAAGCTATGGCTACACCTTC. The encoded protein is CASSQDLFGASYGYTF.